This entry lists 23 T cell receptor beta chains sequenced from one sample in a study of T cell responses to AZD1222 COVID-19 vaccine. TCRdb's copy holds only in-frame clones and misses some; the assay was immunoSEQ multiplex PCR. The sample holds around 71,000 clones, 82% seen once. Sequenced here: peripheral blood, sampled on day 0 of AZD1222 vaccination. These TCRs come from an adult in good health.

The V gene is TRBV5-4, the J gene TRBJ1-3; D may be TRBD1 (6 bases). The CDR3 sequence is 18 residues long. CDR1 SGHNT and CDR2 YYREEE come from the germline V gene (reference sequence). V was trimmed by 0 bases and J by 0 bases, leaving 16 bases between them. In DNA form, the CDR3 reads TGTGCCAGCAGCTTGGGAGTAGGGGGAGTGGACTCTGGAAACACCATATATTTT. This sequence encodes CASSLGVGGVDSGNTIYF.

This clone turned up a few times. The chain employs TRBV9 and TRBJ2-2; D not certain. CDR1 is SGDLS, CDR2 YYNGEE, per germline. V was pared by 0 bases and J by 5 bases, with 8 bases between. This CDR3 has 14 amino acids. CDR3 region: CASSVDVLTGELFF. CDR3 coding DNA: TGTGCCAGCAGCGTAGACGTCTTAACCGGGGAGCTGTTTTTT.

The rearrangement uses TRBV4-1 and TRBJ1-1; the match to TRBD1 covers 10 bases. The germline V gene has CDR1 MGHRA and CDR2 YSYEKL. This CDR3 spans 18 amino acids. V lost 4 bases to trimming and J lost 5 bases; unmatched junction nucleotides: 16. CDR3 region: CASSPFAGQGIVGTEAFF. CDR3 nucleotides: TGCGCCAGCAGCCCCTTCGCGGGACAGGGGATCGTGGGGACTGAAGCTTTCTTT.

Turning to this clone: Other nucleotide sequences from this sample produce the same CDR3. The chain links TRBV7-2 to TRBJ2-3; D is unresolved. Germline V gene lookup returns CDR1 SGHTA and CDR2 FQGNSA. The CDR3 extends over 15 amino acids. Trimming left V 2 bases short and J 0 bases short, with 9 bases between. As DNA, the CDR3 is TGTGCCAGCAGCTTAACTGGGGTTAGCACAGATACGCAGTATTTT. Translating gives CASSLTGVSTDTQYF.

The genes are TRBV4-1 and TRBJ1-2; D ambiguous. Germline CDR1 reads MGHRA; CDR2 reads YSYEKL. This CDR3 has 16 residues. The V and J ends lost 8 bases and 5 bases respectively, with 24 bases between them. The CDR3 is CASAESLGETPYGYTF. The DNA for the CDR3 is TGCGCCAGCGCCGAGTCACTCGGGGAAACTCCGTATGGCTACACCTTC.

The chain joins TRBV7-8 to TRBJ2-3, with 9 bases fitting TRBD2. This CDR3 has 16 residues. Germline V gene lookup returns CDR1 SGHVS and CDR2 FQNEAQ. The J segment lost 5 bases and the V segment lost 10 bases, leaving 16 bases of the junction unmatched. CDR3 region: CATTPRTSESGDTQYF. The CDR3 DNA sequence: TGTGCCACCACCCCCCGGACTAGCGAGTCAGGAGATACGCAGTATTTT.

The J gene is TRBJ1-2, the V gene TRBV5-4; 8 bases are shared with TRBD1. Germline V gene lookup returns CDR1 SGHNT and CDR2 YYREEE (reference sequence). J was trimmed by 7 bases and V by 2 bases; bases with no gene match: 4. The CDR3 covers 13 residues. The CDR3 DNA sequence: TGTGCCAGCAGCTTCACAGGACAGGGTGGCTACACCTTC. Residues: CASSFTGQGGYTF.

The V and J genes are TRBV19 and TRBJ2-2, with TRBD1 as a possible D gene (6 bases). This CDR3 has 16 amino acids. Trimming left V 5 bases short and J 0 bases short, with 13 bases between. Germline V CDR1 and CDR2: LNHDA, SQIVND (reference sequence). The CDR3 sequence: CASSFSGTTNTGELFF. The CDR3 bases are TGTGCCAGTAGTTTTTCCGGGACAACGAACACCGGGGAGCTGTTTTTT.

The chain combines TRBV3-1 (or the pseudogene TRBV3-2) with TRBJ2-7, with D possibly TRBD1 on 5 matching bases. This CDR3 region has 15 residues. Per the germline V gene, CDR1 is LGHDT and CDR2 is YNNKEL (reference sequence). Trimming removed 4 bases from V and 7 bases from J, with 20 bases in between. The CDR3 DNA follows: TGTGCCAGCAGCCCACCGGGCCGCAGGGCACGGGAGCAGTACTTC. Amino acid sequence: CASSPPGRRAREQYF.

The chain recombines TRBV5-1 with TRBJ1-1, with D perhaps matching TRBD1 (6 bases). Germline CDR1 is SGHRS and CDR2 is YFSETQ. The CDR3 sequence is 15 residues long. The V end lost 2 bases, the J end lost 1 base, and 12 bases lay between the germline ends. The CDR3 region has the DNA TGCGCCAGCAGCTTCTCTACAGGGTCGAACACTGAAGCTTTCTTT. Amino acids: CASSFSTGSNTEAFF.

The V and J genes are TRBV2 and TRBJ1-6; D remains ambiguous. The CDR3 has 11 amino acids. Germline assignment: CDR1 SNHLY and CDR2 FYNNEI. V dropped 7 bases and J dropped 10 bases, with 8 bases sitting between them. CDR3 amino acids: CASTAVSPLHF. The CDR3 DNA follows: TGTGCCAGCACTGCCGTCTCACCCCTCCACTTT.

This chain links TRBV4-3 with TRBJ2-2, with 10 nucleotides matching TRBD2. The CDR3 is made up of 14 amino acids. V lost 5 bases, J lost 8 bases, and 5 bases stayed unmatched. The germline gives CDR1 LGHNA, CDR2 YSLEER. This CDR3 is CASSRTSGTGELFF. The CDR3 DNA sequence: TGCGCCAGCAGCAGGACTAGCGGTACGGGGGAGCTGTTTTTT.

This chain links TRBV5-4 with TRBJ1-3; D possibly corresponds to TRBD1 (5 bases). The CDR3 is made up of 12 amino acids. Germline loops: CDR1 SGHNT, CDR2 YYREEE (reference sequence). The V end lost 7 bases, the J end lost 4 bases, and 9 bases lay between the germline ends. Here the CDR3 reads CASSGDGNTIYF. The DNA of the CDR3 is TGTGCCAGCTCCGGGGACGGAAACACCATATATTTT.

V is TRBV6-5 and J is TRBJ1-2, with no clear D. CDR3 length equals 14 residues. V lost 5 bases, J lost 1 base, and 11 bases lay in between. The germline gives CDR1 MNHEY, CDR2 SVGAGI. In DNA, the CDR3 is TGTGCCAGCAGTCTTGGACCGAGTAACTATGGCTACACCTTC. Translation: CASSLGPSNYGYTF.

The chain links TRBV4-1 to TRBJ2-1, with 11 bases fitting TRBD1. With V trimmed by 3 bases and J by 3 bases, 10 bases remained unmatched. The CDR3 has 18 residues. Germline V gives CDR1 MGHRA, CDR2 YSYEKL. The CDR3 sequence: CASSQSPTGTGGYNEQFF. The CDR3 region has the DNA TGCGCCAGCAGCCAGTCACCTACCGGGACAGGGGGCTACAATGAGCAGTTCTTC.

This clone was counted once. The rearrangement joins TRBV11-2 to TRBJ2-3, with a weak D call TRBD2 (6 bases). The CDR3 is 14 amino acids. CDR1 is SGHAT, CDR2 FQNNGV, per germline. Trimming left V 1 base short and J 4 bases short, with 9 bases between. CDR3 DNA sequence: TGTGCCAGCAGCTTAGGCGGAGGGCCAGATACGCAGTATTTT. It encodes CASSLGGGPDTQYF.

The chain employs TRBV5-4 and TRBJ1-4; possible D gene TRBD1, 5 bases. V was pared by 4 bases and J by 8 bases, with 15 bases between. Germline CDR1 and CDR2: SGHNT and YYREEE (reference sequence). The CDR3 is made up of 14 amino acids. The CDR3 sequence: CASSMEGLGEKLFF. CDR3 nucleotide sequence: TGTGCCAGCAGCATGGAGGGGCTCGGGGAAAAACTGTTTTTT.

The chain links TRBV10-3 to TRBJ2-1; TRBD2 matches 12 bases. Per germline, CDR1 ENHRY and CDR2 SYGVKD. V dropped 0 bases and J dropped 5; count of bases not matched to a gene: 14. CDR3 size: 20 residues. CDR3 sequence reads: CAISESMGTSGPLRDNEQFF. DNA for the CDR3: TGTGCCATCAGTGAGTCGATGGGGACTAGCGGGCCTCTGAGAGACAATGAGCAGTTCTTC.

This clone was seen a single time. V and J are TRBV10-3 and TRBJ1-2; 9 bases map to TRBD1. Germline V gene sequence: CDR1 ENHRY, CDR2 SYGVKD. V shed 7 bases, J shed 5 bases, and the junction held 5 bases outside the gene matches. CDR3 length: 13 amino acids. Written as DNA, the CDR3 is TGTGCCATCAACCCGACAGGGGGGTATGGCTACACCTTC. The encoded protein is CAINPTGGYGYTF.

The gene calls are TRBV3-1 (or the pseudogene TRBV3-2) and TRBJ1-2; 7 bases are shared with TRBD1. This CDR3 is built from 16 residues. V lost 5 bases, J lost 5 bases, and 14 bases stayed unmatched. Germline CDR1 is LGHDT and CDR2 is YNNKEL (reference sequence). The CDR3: CASSFLKTGKVYGYTF. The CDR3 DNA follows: TGTGCCAGCAGCTTCCTTAAGACAGGGAAAGTGTATGGCTACACCTTC.

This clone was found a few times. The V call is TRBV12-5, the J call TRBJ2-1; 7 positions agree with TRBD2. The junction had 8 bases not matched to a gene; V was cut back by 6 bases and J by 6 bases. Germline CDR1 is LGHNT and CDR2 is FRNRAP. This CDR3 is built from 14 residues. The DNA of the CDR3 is TGTGCTAGTGGCGCGGGACTATCCCTCAATGAGCAGTTCTTC. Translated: CASGAGLSLNEQFF.

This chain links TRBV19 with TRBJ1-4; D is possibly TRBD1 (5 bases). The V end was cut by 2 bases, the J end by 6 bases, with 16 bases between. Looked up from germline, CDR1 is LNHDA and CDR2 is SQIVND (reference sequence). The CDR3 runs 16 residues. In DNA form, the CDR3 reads TGTGCCAGTAGTATAATCCCCGGCCAGGGCCATGAAAAACTGTTTTTT. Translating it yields CASSIIPGQGHEKLFF.

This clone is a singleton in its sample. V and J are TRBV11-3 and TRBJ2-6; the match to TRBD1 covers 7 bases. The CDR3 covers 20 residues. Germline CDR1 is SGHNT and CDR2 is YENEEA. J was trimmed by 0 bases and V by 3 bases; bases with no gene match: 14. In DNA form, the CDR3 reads TGTGCCAGCAGCTTTGTTCGTGTTGGGACAGCTAGCTCTGGGGCCAACGTCCTGACTTTC. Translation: CASSFVRVGTASSGANVLTF.